The present TCR beta chain was sequenced within a study of identical twins' blood T cells. Looked up from germline, CDR1 is KGHSH and CDR2 is LQKENI. The CDR3 has 14 amino acids. Regarding this clonotype: Germline and junction disagree at one end, which may indicate a read error.

MiXCR, applied by TCRdb to the 5' RACE reads, yields one record per CDR3 protein. The table shows 350,000 to 450,000 distinct CDR3 sequences, with 28% occurring only once. The sequenced material came from PBMCs. This sequence was found in a woman aged 18-50 years in good health. V and J are TRBV18 and TRBJ1-5; D gene unclear. CDR3 DNA: TGTACCAGCTCACCACTGGGCCAGGATCAGCCCCAGCATTTT. Translated: CTSSPLGQDQPQHF.